This paragraph reports one T cell receptor beta chain. This record comes from a study of spatial heterogeneity in lung cancer. The wider study: Among detected sequences, beta-chain ones consistently exceeded alpha-chain ones in number.

Described time point: sample taken at primary tumor resection. Researchers sequenced whole RNA taken from tumor, nontumor lung or frozen PBMC without sorting. TCRdb independently ran MiXCR on the 5' RACE reads; one entry per CDR3 protein. The sample consists of about 45,000 distinct CDR3 sequences, 12% to 15% of them appearing once. V dropped 0 bases and J dropped 7 bases, with 9 bases sitting between them. CDR3 length equals 13 residues. Germline CDR1 is LGHDT and CDR2 is YNNKEL (reference sequence). This sample comprised PBMCs, obtained at surgery. The chain uses TRBV3-1 and TRBJ1-2; weak D call: TRBD1 (6 bases). The TCR comes from a male donor with early-stage non-small cell lung cancer. CDR3 region: CASSQDPGAGYTF. CDR3 nucleotides: TGTGCCAGCAGCCAAGATCCGGGGGCTGGCTACACCTTC.